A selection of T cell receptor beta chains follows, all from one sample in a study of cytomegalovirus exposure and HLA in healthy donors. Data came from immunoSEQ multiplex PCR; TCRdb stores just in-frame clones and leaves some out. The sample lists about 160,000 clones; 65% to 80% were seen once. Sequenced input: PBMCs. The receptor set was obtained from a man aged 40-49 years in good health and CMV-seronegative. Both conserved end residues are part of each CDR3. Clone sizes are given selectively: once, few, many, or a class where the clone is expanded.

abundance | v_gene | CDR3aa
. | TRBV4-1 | CASSHSLQGAGGYTF
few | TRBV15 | CATSRGDRAPEKLFF
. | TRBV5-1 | CASSLGIGGSAGNTIYF
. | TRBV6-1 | CASSPMHRTGNEQYF
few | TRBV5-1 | CASSIPGLASEQYF
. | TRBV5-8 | CASRGPGQGTNTEAFF
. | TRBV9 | CASSPPRGPEKLFF
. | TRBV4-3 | CASSQPLALGNNEQFF
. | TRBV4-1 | CASSLHWQGSEKLFF
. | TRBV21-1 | CAGKQGNYGYTF
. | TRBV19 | CASSTARHRKPNQPQHF
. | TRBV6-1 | CAGGQTTSNTGELFF
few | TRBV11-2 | CASRDRDRGIEQYF